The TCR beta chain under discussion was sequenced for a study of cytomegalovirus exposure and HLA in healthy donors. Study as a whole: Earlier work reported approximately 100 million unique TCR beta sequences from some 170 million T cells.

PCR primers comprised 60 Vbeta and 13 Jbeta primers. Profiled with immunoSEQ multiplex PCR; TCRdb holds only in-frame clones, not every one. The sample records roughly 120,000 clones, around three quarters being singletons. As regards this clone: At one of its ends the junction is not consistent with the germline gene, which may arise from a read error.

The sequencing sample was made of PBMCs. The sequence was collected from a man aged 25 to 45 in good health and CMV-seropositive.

CDR3 in amino acids: CASSEMPNYGYPF. For the CDR3, the DNA is TGCGCCAGCAGTGAAATGCCCAACTATGGCTACCCCTTC. The chain uses TRBV10-1 and TRBJ1-2; no clear D. This CDR3 has 13 residues. The germline V gene has CDR1 WNHNN and CDR2 SYGVQD (reference sequence).